This record looks at one T cell receptor beta chain sequence and its context. This sample was included in a study of identical twins. TCRdb fed the 5' RACE reads into MiXCR, producing one record per CDR3 protein. Seen here are 400,000 to 550,000 distinct CDR3 sequences, 20% to 25% observed once, and the top ten hold about 0.91%. V lost 6 bases and J 5 bases, leaving 14 bases between the germline ends. The CDR3 sequence is 13 residues long. Germline V CDR1 and CDR2: LNHDA, SQIVND (reference sequence). These records were also assigned to another study, of T cells expressing NK-cell markers. In that study: Dominant NKG2C+ clonotypes were found to form about 1.0-8% of CD8+ T cells in six donors.

Source material: CD4+ T cells sorted from blood. The TCR was taken from a woman under 30 in good health. The rearrangement links TRBV19 to TRBJ2-7, with a weak D call TRBD1 (6 bases). The CDR3 sequence is CASSPRGSNEQYF. DNA for the CDR3: TGTGCCAGTAGCCCCAGGGGATCTAACGAGCAGTACTTC. Filled out from reference TRBV19 and TRBJ2-7, the complete variable domain reads DGGITQSPKYLFRKEGQNVTLSCEQNLNHDAMYWYRQDPGQGLRLIYYSQIVNDFQKGDIAEGYSVSREKKESFPLTVTSAQKNPTAFYLCASSPRGSNEQYFGPGTRLTVT.